Here is one TCR beta chain with its context. Its specificity is unknown. Donors, without exception, were Caucasian adults residing in Nashville, Tennessee. The germline V and J ends were trimmed by 3 bases and 7 bases, with 10 bases remaining between them. The CDR3 runs to 13 residues. Per germline, CDR1 MNHNS and CDR2 SASEGT. This sample is drawn from a study of shared clonotypes between healthy human individuals. Assay: immunoSEQ multiplex PCR; the TCRdb copy retains only in-frame clones and omits some. The sample carries around 980,000 clones, 78% recorded once. Findings of the study overall: Generally, naive subsets came out with larger estimated richness than memory subsets. A reduction in generation probabilities was seen for non-shared clonotypes relative to those shared by all four donors.

The sequenced sample consisted of memory CD4+ T cells from PBMCs. Subset in this sample: CD45RA-negative fraction. The TCR was taken from a young man in good health. Some clones in this sample may be carry-over from other donors' samples. The chain couples TRBV6-1 to TRBJ1-3; tentatively, D is TRBD1 (6 bases). In DNA form, the CDR3 reads TGTGCCAGCAGTGAGGTTCAGGGGAACACCATATATTTT. Protein: CASSEVQGNTIYF.